What follows are 15 T cell receptor beta chains derived from one specimen sequenced in a study of human T cells and chemical hapten exposure. Described time point: patch test 3, about 24 weeks after DPC sensitization. Indicated treatment: therapeutic diphenylcyclopropenone sensitization with weekly scalp DPC. TCRdb re-derived calls from the RACE reads in MiXCR, one entry per CDR3 protein. The repertoire holds roughly 200,000 distinct CDR3 sequences, 24% seen once, with approximately 2.3% in the top ten. The sequences come from whole blood, collected in connection with sensitization to the hapten diphenylcyclopropenone (DPC). The source is a woman aged 40 to 49 with alopecia areata. Some clones in this sample may be carry-over from other donors' samples.

This clonotype was detected ten times or more. This rearrangement joins TRBV29-1 to TRBJ2-1; TRBD2 matches at 12 bases. Germline V CDR1 and CDR2: SQVTM, ANQGSEA. V gave up 7 bases and J gave up 8 bases; unmatched junction bases: 6. CDR3 length: 13 amino acids. The CDR3 region is CSASGLAGHEQFF. CDR3 DNA sequence: TGCAGCGCTTCGGGACTAGCGGGCCATGAGCAGTTCTTC.

The rearrangement joins TRBV6-2 or TRBV6-3 to TRBJ2-1; D uncertain. Germline loops: CDR1 MNHEY, CDR2 SVGEGT. The germline V and J ends were trimmed by 2 bases and 0 bases, with 17 bases remaining between them. The CDR3 is made up of 18 amino acids. The CDR3 loop reads CASSYRVTAMSSYNEQFF. The DNA of the CDR3 is TGTGCCAGCAGTTACAGGGTTACTGCAATGAGCTCCTACAATGAGCAGTTCTTC.

This clonotype was counted between two and nine times. This chain connects TRBV20-1 to TRBJ2-6; possibly TRBD1 or TRBD2 for D (5 bases each). Trimming took off 5 bases at V and 6 bases at J, with 14 bases between the two ends. The germline V gene encodes CDR1 DFQATT and CDR2 SNEGSKA (reference sequence). The CDR3 loop spans 14 amino acids. The CDR3 sequence: CSAGGALEANVLTF. Written as DNA, the CDR3 is TGCAGTGCTGGGGGAGCTCTGGAGGCCAACGTCCTGACTTTC.

The chain carries TRBV6-1 and TRBJ2-1; no definite D call. V was clipped by 4 bases and J by 5 bases, with 15 bases between them. This CDR3 comprises 15 residues. Germline V gene lookup returns CDR1 MNHNS and CDR2 SASEGT. The CDR3 coding sequence is TGTGCCAGCAGTGCCACCCGGCCGCAGAACAATGAGCAGTTCTTC. Translating gives CASSATRPQNNEQFF.

This clonotype was counted a few times. The rearrangement links TRBV29-1 to TRBJ1-2; D unclear. CDR1 and CDR2 from the germline V gene are SQVTM and ANQGSEA. V shed 3 bases and J shed 4 bases, with 6 bases lying between them. CDR3 length equals 11 residues. In DNA, the CDR3 is TGCAGCGTTGACCTGGCCTATGGCTACACCTTC. It yields the protein CSVDLAYGYTF. Complete variable domain (other parts from reference TRBV29-1 and TRBJ1-2): SAVISQKPSRDICQRGTSLTIQCQVDSQVTMMFWYRQQPGQSLTLIATANQGSEATYESGFVIDKFPISRPNLTFSTLTVSNMSPEDSSIYLCSVDLAYGYTFGSGTRLTVV.

CDR3 sequence reads: CASSPGGDYTDTQYF. CDR3 sequence (DNA): TGTGCCAGCAGCCCAGGGGGGGACTACACAGATACGCAGTATTTT. V and J are TRBV3-1 and TRBJ2-3, with D possibly called TRBD1 or TRBD2 (7 bases each). Trimming pared 4 bases from V and 2 bases from J, leaving 13 bases between. Germline V gene lookup returns CDR1 LGHDT and CDR2 YNNKEL (reference sequence). The CDR3 sequence is 15 residues long.

In DNA, the CDR3 is TGTGCCACCAGCGGAAGGACTGGTTCCTACAATGAGCAGTTCTTC. Translation gives CATSGRTGSYNEQFF. The chain has TRBV15 and TRBJ2-1; weak D call: TRBD2 (5 bases). The CDR3 contains 15 residues. The V gene's germline CDR1 is LNHNV and CDR2 YYDKDF (reference sequence). V dropped 5 bases and J dropped 1 base, with 12 bases sitting between them.

For the CDR3, the DNA is TGTGCCAGCAGTTACGCGGGGGATTCACCCCTCCACTTT. Its translation is CASSYAGDSPLHF. The V call is TRBV6-2 or TRBV6-3, the J call TRBJ1-6; maybe TRBD1 (5 bases). V was cut by 2 bases and J by 8 bases, with 7 bases left in between. The V gene's germline CDR1 is MNHEY and CDR2 SVGEGT. This CDR3 has 13 amino acids.

In DNA, the CDR3 is TGTGCCAGCAACGCGGGATCCTACAATGAGCAGTTCTTC. Its translation is CASNAGSYNEQFF. This chain connects TRBV2 to TRBJ2-1; tentative D call: TRBD2 (6 bases). Trimming removed 7 bases at V and 1 base at J, with 8 bases between. This CDR3 is built from 13 residues. The germline V gene encodes CDR1 SNHLY and CDR2 FYNNEI.

The chain uses TRBV7-9 and TRBJ2-1, with D hard to call. The germline V gene has CDR1 SEHNR and CDR2 FQNEAQ (reference sequence). This CDR3 has 15 amino acids. V lost 2 bases and J lost 6, with 14 bases in between. The CDR3 spells CASSLRKGWGNEQFF. Here the CDR3 DNA reads TGTGCCAGCAGCTTAAGGAAGGGTTGGGGCAATGAGCAGTTCTTC.

The sample holds a few counts of this clonotype. The chain uses TRBV18 and TRBJ2-3; maybe TRBD1 (6 bases). Germline-derived CDR1 and CDR2 are KGHSH and LQKENI. This CDR3 contains 16 residues. Trimming left V 6 bases short and J 3 bases short, with 19 bases between. Written as DNA, the CDR3 is TGTGCCAGCTCGCCGAAAACAGGGTTGAGAACAGATACGCAGTATTTT. This encodes CASSPKTGLRTDTQYF. Based on the CDR3 plus reference TRBV18 and TRBJ2-3, the full variable domain is NAGVMQNPRHLVRRRGQEARLRCSPMKGHSHVYWYRQLPEEGLKFMVYLQKENIIDESGMPKERFSAEFPKEGPSILRIQQVVRGDSAAYFCASSPKTGLRTDTQYFGPGTRLTVL.

The chain joins TRBV6-2 or TRBV6-3 to TRBJ1-5, with a tentative D call TRBD1 (5 bases). Germline lookup yields CDR1 MNHEY and CDR2 SVGEGT. The CDR3 spans 15 residues. V lost 7 bases to trimming and J lost 1 base, with 14 bases between them. The CDR3 loop is CASIPGGNSNQPQHF. CDR3 bases: TGTGCCAGCATCCCGGGGGGAAACAGCAATCAGCCCCAGCATTTT.

This clonotype was counted at least ten times. The chain combines TRBV4-3 with TRBJ2-1, with TRBD2 matching 8 bases. Germline-derived CDR1 and CDR2 are LGHNA and YSLEER. The J segment lost 4 bases and the V segment lost 4 bases, leaving 6 bases of the junction unmatched. The CDR3 spans 15 residues. The CDR3 sequence is CASSRRAGAYNEQFF. CDR3 coding DNA: TGCGCCAGCAGCCGGAGAGCGGGAGCTTACAATGAGCAGTTCTTC.

The sample holds a few counts of this clonotype. The chain joins TRBV6-5 to TRBJ2-7; D perhaps matches TRBD2 (6 bases). The germline V gene has CDR1 MNHEY and CDR2 SVGAGI. Trimming removed 6 bases from V and 3 bases from J, with 15 bases in between. The length of the CDR3 is 14 residues. CDR3 in amino acids: CASSQNTGSYEQYF. The CDR3 DNA sequence: TGTGCCAGCAGCCAAAATACCGGGAGCTACGAGCAGTACTTC.

The chain uses TRBV7-2 and TRBJ2-7, with TRBD2 identical over 7 bases. The CDR3 consists of 14 residues. J gave up 7 bases and V 0 bases, and 6 bases lay outside the gene matches. Germline values: CDR1 SGHTA, CDR2 FQGNSA. CDR3 coding DNA: TGTGCCAGCAGCTTAGCGCGGGAGAGGCAAGAGCAGTACTTC. Translating gives CASSLARERQEQYF.